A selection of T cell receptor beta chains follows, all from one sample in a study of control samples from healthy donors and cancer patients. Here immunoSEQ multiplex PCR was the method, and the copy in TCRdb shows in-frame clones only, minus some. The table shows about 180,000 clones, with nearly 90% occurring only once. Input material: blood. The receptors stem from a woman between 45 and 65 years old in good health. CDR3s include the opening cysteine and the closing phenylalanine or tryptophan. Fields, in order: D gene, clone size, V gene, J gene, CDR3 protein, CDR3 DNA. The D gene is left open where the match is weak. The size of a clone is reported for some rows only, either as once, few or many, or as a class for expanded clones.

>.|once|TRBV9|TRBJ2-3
CASSVVPQNTDTQYF
TGTGCCAGCAGCGTAGTGCCACAAAACACAGATACGCAGTATTTT
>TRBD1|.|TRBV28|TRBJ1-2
CASRNPGTGLFRGYTF
TGTGCCAGCAGAAATCCCGGGACAGGGTTGTTTCGTGGCTACACCTTC
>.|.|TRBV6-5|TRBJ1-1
CASSRQSLNTEAFF
TGTGCCAGCAGTCGACAGTCGCTGAACACTGAAGCTTTCTTT
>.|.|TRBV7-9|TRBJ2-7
CASSLGAGSSYEQYF
TGTGCCAGCAGCTTAGGGGCAGGGAGCTCCTACGAGCAGTACTTC
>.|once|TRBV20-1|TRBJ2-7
CSAKGYEQYF
TGCAGTGCCAAAGGCTACGAGCAGTACTTC
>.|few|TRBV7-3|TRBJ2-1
CASGGGTMDYNEQFF
TGTGCCAGCGGTGGGGGGACCATGGACTACAATGAGCAGTTCTTC
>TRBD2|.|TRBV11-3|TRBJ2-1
CASSPAGLAGAGEQFF
TGTGCCAGCAGCCCAGCGGGACTAGCGGGAGCAGGTGAGCAGTTCTTC
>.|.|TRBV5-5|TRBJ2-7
CASPPAGSYEQYF
TGTGCCAGCCCACCGGCAGGGTCTTACGAGCAGTACTTC
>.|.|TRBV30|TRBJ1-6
CAWSVLDRAPLHF
TGTGCCTGGAGTGTTCTGGATCGGGCACCCCTCCACTTT
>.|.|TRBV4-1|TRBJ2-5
CASSQDWAEQETQYF
TGCGCCAGCAGCCAAGACTGGGCGGAGCAAGAGACCCAGTACTTC
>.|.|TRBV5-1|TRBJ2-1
CASSLGNNEQFF
TGCGCCAGCAGCCTAGGAAACAATGAGCAGTTCTTC
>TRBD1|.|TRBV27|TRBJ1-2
CASSKPGQGHGYTF
TGTGCCAGCAGCAAGCCGGGACAGGGGCATGGCTACACCTTC
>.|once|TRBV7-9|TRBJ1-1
CASTARFNTEAFF
TGTGCCAGCACCGCACGGTTCAACACTGAAGCTTTCTTT
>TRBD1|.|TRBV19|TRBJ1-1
CASSIRGTGKAFF
TGTGCCAGTAGTATCAGGGGGACAGGGAAAGCTTTCTTT
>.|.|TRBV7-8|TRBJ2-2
CASSLQGLELFF
TGTGCCAGCAGCTTGCAGGGGTTGGAGCTGTTTTTT
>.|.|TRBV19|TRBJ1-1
CASSGRAGQAFF
TGTGCCAGTAGTGGAAGGGCAGGGCAAGCTTTCTTT
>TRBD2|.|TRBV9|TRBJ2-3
CASSVRPGTSGGAGEDTQYF
TGTGCCAGCAGCGTCCGTCCCGGGACTAGCGGGGGGGCCGGGGAAGATACGCAGTATTTT
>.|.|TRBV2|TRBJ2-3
CASRGEVVGMSDTQYF
TGTGCCAGCAGAGGGGAAGTGGTGGGGATGAGCGATACGCAGTATTTT
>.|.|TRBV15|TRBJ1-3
CATSRDSPGYSGNTIYF
TGTGCCACCAGCAGAGATAGTCCAGGTTACTCTGGAAACACCATATATTTT
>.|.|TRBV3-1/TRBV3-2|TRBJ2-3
CASSQGDTRWGF
TGTGCCAGCAGCCAAGGGGACACCCGGTGGGGTTTT
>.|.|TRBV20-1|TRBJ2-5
CSASPGSETQYF
TGCAGTGCTAGTCCCGGCAGTGAGACCCAGTACTTC
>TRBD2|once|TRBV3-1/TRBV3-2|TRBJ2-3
CASSRFYPGLAGGPDTQYF
TGTGCCAGCAGCCGTTTTTATCCGGGACTAGCGGGGGGGCCGGATACGCAGTATTTT
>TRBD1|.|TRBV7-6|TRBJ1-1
CASSLAGGQANTEAFF
TGTGCCAGCAGCTTAGCGGGGGGACAGGCGAACACTGAAGCTTTCTTT
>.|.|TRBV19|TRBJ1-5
CASSIPASNQPQHF
TGTGCCAGTAGTATTCCCGCTAGCAATCAGCCCCAGCATTTT
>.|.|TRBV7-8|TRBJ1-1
CASSNRQNTEAFF
TGTGCCAGCAGCAATCGACAGAACACTGAAGCTTTCTTT
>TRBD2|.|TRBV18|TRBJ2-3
CASSERLASGGDTQYF
TGTGCCAGCTCCGAAAGACTAGCCTCAGGCGGGGATACGCAGTATTTT
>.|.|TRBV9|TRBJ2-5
CASSDTPQETQYF
TGTGCCAGCAGCGACACACCGCAAGAGACCCAGTACTTC
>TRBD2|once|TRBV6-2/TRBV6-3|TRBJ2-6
CASSLTGGAGANVLTF
TGTGCCAGCAGTTTAACGGGGGGGGCTGGGGCCAACGTCCTGACTTTC
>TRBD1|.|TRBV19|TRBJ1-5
CASSIGTGKYSNQPQHF
TGTGCCAGTAGTATTGGGACAGGGAAATATAGCAATCAGCCCCAGCATTTT
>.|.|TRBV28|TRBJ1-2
CASSEGRFYGYTF
TGTGCCAGCAGTGAGGGACGGTTCTATGGCTACACCTTC
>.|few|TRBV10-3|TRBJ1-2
CAISEAAYYGYTF
TGTGCCATCAGTGAGGCAGCCTACTATGGCTACACCTTC
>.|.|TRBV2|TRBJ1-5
CASSFTGFTQHF
TGTGCCAGCAGCTTTACAGGGTTCACCCAGCATTTT
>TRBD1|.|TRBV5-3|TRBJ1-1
CARRGDKTGGTEAFF
TGTGCCAGAAGAGGGGACAAGACAGGGGGCACTGAAGCTTTCTTT
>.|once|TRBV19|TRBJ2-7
CASSIGPRAYEQYF
TGTGCCAGTAGTATAGGCCCCCGGGCCTACGAGCAGTACTTC
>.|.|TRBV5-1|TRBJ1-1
CASTETQGGGNEAFF
TGCGCCAGCACCGAGACCCAGGGTGGAGGGAATGAAGCTTTCTTT
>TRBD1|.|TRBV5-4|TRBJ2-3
CASSQGTGSTDTQYF
TGTGCCAGCAGCCAGGGGACAGGGAGCACAGATACGCAGTATTTT
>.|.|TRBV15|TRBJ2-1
CATSRRVGYEQFF
TGTGCCACCAGCAGAAGGGTGGGGTACGAGCAGTTCTTC
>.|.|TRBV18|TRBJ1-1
CASSPASRAAFF
TGTGCCAGCTCACCCGCGAGCAGGGCAGCTTTCTTT
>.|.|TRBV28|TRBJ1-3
CASSTDTQVTIYF
TGTGCCAGCAGTACGGACACCCAGGTCACCATATATTTT
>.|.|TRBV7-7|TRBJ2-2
CASSFSGDTGELFF
TGTGCTAGCAGCTTTTCAGGGGACACCGGGGAGCTGTTTTTT
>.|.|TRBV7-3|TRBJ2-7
CASSFPGGYEQYF
TGTGCCAGCAGCTTTCCCGGAGGCTACGAGCAGTACTTC
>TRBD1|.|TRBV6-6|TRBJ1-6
CASSYSTAGGSPLHF
TGTGCCAGCAGTTACTCGACTGCAGGGGGCTCACCCCTCCACTTT
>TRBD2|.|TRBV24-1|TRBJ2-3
CAAGREGPTDTQYF
TGTGCCGCCGGGCGGGAGGGCCCAACAGATACGCAGTATTTT
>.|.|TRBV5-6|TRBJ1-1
CASSFGGGTEAFF
TGTGCCAGCAGCTTTGGGGGTGGCACTGAAGCTTTCTTT
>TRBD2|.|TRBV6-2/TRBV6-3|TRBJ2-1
CASIPAGSYNEQFF
TGTGCCAGCATCCCAGCGGGATCCTACAATGAGCAGTTCTTC
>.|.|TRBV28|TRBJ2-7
CASSSGAIYEQYF
TGTGCCAGCAGTTCAGGGGCTATCTACGAGCAGTACTTC
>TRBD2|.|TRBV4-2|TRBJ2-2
CASSLSSGGTEGGELFF
TGTGCCAGCAGCCTCTCTAGCGGAGGCACCGAGGGCGGGGAGCTGTTTTTT
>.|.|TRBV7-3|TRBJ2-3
CASGEADTQYF
TGTGCCAGTGGGGAGGCAGATACGCAGTATTTT
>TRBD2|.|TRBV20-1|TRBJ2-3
CSASPLTSGELGDTQYF
TGCAGTGCTAGTCCCCTGACTAGCGGGGAACTTGGAGATACGCAGTATTTT
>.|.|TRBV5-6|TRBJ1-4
CASSLGILNNEKLFF
TGTGCCAGCAGCTTAGGGATTCTGAATAATGAAAAACTGTTTTTT
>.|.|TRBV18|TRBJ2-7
CASSPTLPYEQYF
TGTGCCAGCTCACCGACATTACCCTACGAGCAGTACTTC
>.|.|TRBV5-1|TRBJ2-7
CASRPRQSQRYEQYF
TGCGCCAGCAGACCTCGACAGAGTCAGCGCTACGAGCAGTACTTC
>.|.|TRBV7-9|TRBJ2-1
CASSFSGSNEQFF
TGTGCCAGCAGCTTCTCCGGATCGAATGAGCAGTTCTTC
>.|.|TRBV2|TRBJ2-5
CASSELSETQYF
TGTGCCAGCAGCGAGTTGTCAGAGACCCAGTACTTC
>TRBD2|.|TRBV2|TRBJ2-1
CASSEGLAGRGVLQEQFF
TGTGCCAGCAGTGAGGGACTAGCGGGCAGGGGGGTTCTACAGGAGCAGTTCTTC